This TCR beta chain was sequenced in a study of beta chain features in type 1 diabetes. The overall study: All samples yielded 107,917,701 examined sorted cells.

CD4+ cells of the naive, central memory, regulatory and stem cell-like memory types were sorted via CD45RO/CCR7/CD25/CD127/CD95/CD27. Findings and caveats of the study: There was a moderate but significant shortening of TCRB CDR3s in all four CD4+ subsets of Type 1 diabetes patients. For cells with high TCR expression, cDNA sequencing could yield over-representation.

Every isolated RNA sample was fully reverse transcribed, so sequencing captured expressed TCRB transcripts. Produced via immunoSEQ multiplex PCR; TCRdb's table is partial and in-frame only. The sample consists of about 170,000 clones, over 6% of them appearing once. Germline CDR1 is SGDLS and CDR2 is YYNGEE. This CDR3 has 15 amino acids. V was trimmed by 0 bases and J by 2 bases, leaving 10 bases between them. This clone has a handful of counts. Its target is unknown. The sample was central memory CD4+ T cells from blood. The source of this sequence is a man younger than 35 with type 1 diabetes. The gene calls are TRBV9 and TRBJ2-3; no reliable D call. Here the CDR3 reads CASSVATLYTDTQYF. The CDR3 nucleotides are TGTGCCAGCAGCGTAGCAACCCTCTACACAGATACGCAGTATTTT.